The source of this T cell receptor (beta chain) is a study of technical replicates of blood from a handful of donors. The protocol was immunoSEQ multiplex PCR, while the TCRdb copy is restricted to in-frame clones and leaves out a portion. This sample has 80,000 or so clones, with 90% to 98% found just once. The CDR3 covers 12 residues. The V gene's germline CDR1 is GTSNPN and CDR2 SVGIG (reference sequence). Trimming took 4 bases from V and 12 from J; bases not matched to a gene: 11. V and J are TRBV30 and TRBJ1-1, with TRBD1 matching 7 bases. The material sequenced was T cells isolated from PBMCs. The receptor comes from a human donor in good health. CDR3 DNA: TGTGCCTGGAACCAAAGGGGACAGCCTACTTTCTTT. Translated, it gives CAWNQRGQPTFF.